This T cell receptor beta chain was obtained from a study of tissue T cells after allogeneic stem cell transplantation. Looked up from germline, CDR1 is MNHEY and CDR2 is SMNVEV (reference sequence). The CDR3 totals 15 residues. V gave up 4 bases and J gave up 2 bases; unmatched junction bases: 5. This clone was detected a few times. TCRdb's table, derived via immunoSEQ multiplex PCR, lists solely in-frame clones and lacks some. In the table there are thousands of clones, about 60% of which are singletons. This sequence originates from an older female donor with lung cancer. The gene calls are TRBV27 and TRBJ2-7; 10 positions agree with TRBD2. The input for sequencing was tissue from the esophagus, taken at autopsy. CDR3 amino acids: CASSWIAGGPYEQYF. The CDR3 DNA sequence: TGTGCCAGCAGTTGGATAGCGGGGGGCCCCTACGAGCAGTACTTC.